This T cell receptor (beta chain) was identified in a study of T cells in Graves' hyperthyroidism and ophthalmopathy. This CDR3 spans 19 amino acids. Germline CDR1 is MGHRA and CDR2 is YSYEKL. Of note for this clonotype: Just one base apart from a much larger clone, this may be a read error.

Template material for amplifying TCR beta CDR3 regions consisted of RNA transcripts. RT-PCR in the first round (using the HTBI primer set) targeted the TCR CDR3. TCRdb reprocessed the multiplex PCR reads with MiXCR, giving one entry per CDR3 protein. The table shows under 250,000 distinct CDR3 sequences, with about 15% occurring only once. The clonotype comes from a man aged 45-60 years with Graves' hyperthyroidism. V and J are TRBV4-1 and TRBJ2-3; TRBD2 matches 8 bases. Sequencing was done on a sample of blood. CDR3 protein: CASSQAFPGGLRSTDAQYF. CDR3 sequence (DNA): TGCGCCAGCAGCCAAGCATTTCCGGGAGGGCTAAGGAGCACAGATGCGCAGTATTTT.